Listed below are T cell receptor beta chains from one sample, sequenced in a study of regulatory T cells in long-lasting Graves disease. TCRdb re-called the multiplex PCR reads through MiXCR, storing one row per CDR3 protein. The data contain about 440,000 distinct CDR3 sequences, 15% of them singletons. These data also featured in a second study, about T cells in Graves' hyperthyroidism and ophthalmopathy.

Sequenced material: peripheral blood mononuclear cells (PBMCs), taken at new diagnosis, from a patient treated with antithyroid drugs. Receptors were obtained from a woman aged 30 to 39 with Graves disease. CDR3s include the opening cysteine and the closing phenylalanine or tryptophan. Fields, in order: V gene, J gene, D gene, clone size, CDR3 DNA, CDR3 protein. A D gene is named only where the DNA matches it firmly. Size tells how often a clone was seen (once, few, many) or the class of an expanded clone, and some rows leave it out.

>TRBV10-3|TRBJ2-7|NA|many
TGTGCCATCAGTGAGAAGGGGGTGTCCTACGAGCAGTACTTC
CAISEKGVSYEQYF
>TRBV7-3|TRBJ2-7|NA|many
TGTGCCAGCAGCGCCGAGGCGGGACAGTACGAGCAGTACTTC
CASSAEAGQYEQYF
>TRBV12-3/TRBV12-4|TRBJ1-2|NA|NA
TGTGCCAGCAGCTTGCTGGGGGTCTTCTCTGGCTACACCTTC
CASSLLGVFSGYTF
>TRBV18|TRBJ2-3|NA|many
TGTGCCAGCTCACCCGCTATCACAGATACGCAGTATTTT
CASSPAITDTQYF
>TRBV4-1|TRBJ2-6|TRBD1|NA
TGCGCCAGCAGCCCGGGACAGTTCATATCTGGGGCCAACGTCCTGACTTTC
CASSPGQFISGANVLTF
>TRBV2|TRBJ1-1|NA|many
TGTGCCAGCAGTGACTACCTTAGTCCTCCGGCTTTCTTT
CASSDYLSPPAFF
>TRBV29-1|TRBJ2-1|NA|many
TGCAGCGCTGAGGGCCGGAGTGACAATGAGCAGTTCTTC
CSAEGRSDNEQFF
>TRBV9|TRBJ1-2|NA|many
TGTGCCAGCAGCGTGGGGGACTTAAGCCCGGGTGGCTACACCTTC
CASSVGDLSPGGYTF
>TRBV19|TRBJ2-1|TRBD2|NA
TGTGCCAGTACCGCCGGGACTAGCGGCTACAATGAGCAGTTCTTC
CASTAGTSGYNEQFF
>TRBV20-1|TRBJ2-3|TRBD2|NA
TGCAGTGCTAGCGCCCGGACTAGCGTCTTGGGTACGCAGTATTTT
CSASARTSVLGTQYF
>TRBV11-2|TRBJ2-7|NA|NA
TGTGCCAGCAGCCATTCCGAGGAACTACCTTACACCTCCTACGAGCAGTACTTC
CASSHSEELPYTSYEQYF
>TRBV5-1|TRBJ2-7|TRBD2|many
TGCGCCAGCAGCTTGGGAGCTAGCGGGAGCGGAAGCTCCTACGAGCAGTACTTC
CASSLGASGSGSSYEQYF
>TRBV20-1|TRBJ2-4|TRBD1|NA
TGCAGTGCTCCGACAGGGGGCACGGCCAAAAACATTCAGTACTTC
CSAPTGGTAKNIQYF
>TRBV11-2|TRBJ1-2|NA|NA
TGTGCCAGCAGGGCGGGGGGCCGTAACTATGGCTACACCTTC
CASRAGGRNYGYTF
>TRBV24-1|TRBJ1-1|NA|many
TGTGCCACCAGTGGGGGGGGAGAGAACACTGAAGCTTTCTTT
CATSGGGENTEAFF
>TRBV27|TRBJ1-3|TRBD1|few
TGTGCCAGCAGTTTCCGGGGGCCGACAGGGGCCAGCTCTGGAAACACCATATATTTT
CASSFRGPTGASSGNTIYF
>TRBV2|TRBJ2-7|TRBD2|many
TGTGCCAGCAGGCCAACTAGCGGAGGATCCTACGAGCAGTACTTC
CASRPTSGGSYEQYF
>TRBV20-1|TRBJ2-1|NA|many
TGCAGTGCTAGAGGGTACAGGGACAATGAGCAGTTCTTC
CSARGYRDNEQFF
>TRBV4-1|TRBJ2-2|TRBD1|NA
TGCGCCAGCAGCCACCCGGACAGGGGGCGAAACACCGGGGAGCTGTTTTTT
CASSHPDRGRNTGELFF
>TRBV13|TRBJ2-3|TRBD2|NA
TGTGCCAGCAACTACCCGACTAGCGGGAGCGATACGCAGTATTTT
CASNYPTSGSDTQYF
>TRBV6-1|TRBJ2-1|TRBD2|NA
TGTGCCAGCAGTACCGGGACTAGCGGAGACTACAATGAGCAGTTCTTC
CASSTGTSGDYNEQFF
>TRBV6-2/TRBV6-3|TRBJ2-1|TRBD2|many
TGTGCCAGCAGTTACTCGACGGGAGGGCCTAAATTGGGCAATGAGCAGTTCTTC
CASSYSTGGPKLGNEQFF
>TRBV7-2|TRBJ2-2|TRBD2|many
TGTGCCAGCAACAACCGAGGCGGCGCGGGAGGACCAACCGGGGAGCTGTTTTTT
CASNNRGGAGGPTGELFF
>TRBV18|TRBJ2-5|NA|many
TGTGCCAGCTCACCCGGTTCCGATATTGACCAAGAGACCCAGTACTTC
CASSPGSDIDQETQYF
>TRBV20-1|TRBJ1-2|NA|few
TGCAGTGCTACCAGGGAGTTCTATGGCTACACCTTC
CSATREFYGYTF
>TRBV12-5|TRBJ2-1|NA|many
TGTGCTAGTGGTTTGGCGGGTGGACTCTACAATGAGCAGTTCTTC
CASGLAGGLYNEQFF
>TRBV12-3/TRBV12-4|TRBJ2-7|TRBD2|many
TGTGCCAGCAACCTAGCGGGAGGAGTCCACGAGCAGTACTTC
CASNLAGGVHEQYF
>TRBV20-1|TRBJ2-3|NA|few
TGCAGTGCTAGAGATCGTCCTTTGGGGGATACGCAGTATTTT
CSARDRPLGDTQYF
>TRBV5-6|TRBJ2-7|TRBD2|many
TGTGCCAGCAGCTTGGCCGGCGGGAGTGAGCAGTACTTC
CASSLAGGSEQYF
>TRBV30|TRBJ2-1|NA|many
TGTGCCTGGAGTGGACTGGTGGTTGAGCAGTTCTTC
CAWSGLVVEQFF
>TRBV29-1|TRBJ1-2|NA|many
TGCAGCGTTGATAGCGGTGGCTCAGTTAGTGGCTACACCTTC
CSVDSGGSVSGYTF
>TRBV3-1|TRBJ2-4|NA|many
TGTGCCAGCAGCCAAGGGTGGCACTTTGGGGATGAAAACATTCAGTACTTC
CASSQGWHFGDENIQYF
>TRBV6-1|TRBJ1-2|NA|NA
TGTGCTACCTATCATGCGCCGGGGGCTGGCTATGGCTACACCTTC
CATYHAPGAGYGYTF
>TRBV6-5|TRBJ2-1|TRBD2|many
TGTGCCAGCAGTTACTCGAGCGGGAGCTCCTACAATGAGCAGTTCTTC
CASSYSSGSSYNEQFF
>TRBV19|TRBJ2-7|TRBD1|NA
TGTGCCAGTATGAGAGAAGCGACAGGGACCTACGAGCAGTACTTC
CASMREATGTYEQYF
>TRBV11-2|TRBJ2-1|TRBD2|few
TGTGCCAGCAGCGTCGCTAGCGGGTTATACAATGAGCAGTTCTTC
CASSVASGLYNEQFF
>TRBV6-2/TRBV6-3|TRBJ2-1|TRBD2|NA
TGTGCCAGCAGTTACTCTCTGACTAGCGGGAGTTACAATGAGCAGTTCTTC
CASSYSLTSGSYNEQFF
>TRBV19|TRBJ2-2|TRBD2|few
TGTGCCAGTAGTATTGGGCTAGCGGTAAACACCGGGGAGCTGTTTTTT
CASSIGLAVNTGELFF
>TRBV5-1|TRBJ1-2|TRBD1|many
TGCGCCAGCAGCGAGACAGGGTTGGAACGTGGCTACACCTTC
CASSETGLERGYTF
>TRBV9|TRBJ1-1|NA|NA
TGTGCCAGCAGCGTAGCCGGGTCTAACACTGAAGCTTTCTTT
CASSVAGSNTEAFF
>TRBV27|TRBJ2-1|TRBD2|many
TGTGCCGTATACGGGACTAGCGGCGGTGAGCAGTTCTTC
CAVYGTSGGEQFF